Shown below are 29 T cell receptor beta chains from a single sample sequenced in a study of blood T cell repertoires in COVID-19. The method was immunoSEQ multiplex PCR; TCRdb's version includes in-frame clones alone and lacks a portion of them. The data contain about 160,000 clones, over 80% of them seen just once; the ten biggest clones take up about 10%. The sample comprised peripheral blood. These TCRs come from a woman older than 75 with active or convalescent COVID-19.

The J gene is TRBJ2-5, the V gene TRBV6-2 or TRBV6-3; 9 bases are shared with TRBD2. The V and J ends lost 3 bases and 3 bases, in that order; junction bases with no gene match: 5. The CDR3 runs 15 residues. Germline V gives CDR1 MNHEY, CDR2 SVGEGT. The CDR3 DNA sequence: TGTGCCAGCAGTTATGGGCGCGGGGGGGAAGAGACCCAGTACTTC. This translates into CASSYGRGGEETQYF.

The chain joins TRBV11-3 to TRBJ1-1, with D hard to call. CDR3 length equals 12 residues. The V gene lost 5 bases and the J gene lost 6 bases, with 10 bases spanning the gap. Germline CDR1 SGHNT, CDR2 YENEEA. CDR3 DNA: TGTGCCAGCAGCCCCCCTCAGGCTGAAGCTTTCTTT. This sequence encodes CASSPPQAEAFF. Looking up the rest from reference TRBV11-3 and TRBJ1-1 gives the full variable domain: EAGVVQSPRYKIIEKKQPVAFWCNPISGHNTLYWYLQNLGQGPELLIRYENEEAVDDSQLPKDRFSAERLKGVDSTLKIQPAELGDSAVYLCASSPPQAEAFFGQGTRLTVV.

The chain couples TRBV25-1 to TRBJ1-2, with 7 bases that match TRBD1. Trimming removed 6 bases from V and 4 bases from J; junction bases left unmatched: 5. The V gene's germline CDR1 is MGHDK and CDR2 SYGVNS. The CDR3 has 13 residues. The CDR3 here is CASRTPGGYGYTF. In nucleotides, the CDR3 is TGTGCCAGCAGGACGCCAGGGGGCTATGGCTACACCTTC.

This chain joins TRBV27 and TRBJ1-2; D ambiguous. Trimming removed 1 base at V and 7 bases at J, with 7 bases between. Germline CDR1 reads MNHEY; CDR2 reads SMNVEV (reference sequence). CDR3 length equals 12 residues. The CDR3 loop is CASSLYGVGYTF. The CDR3 DNA sequence: TGTGCCAGCAGTTTATACGGGGTTGGCTACACCTTC.

This chain connects TRBV5-5 to TRBJ2-5; D is perhaps TRBD2 (6 bases). Germline-derived CDR1 and CDR2 are SGHKS and YYEKEE (reference sequence). The CDR3 has 14 amino acids. Trimming removed 3 bases from V and 4 bases from J, with 13 bases in between. CDR3 amino acids: CASSSPGDSETQYF. The CDR3 DNA reads as TGTGCCAGCAGCTCCCCGGGGGACTCAGAGACCCAGTACTTC.

The chain combines TRBV27 with TRBJ1-1, with 8 bases that match TRBD1. The CDR3 loop spans 19 amino acids. Germline values: CDR1 MNHEY, CDR2 SMNVEV (reference sequence). The V and J ends lost 2 bases and 1 base, in that order; junction bases with no gene match: 15. CDR3 sequence: CASSLVSGQGRFWNTEAFF. The CDR3 bases are TGTGCCAGCAGTTTAGTTTCAGGACAGGGTAGATTTTGGAACACTGAAGCTTTCTTT.

This sequence joins TRBV14 and TRBJ2-1; 9 nucleotides match TRBD1. V gave up 0 bases and J gave up 4 bases; unmatched junction bases: 4. The germline gives CDR1 SGHDN, CDR2 FVKESK. The CDR3 sequence is 16 residues long. The CDR3 region has the DNA TGTGCCAGCAGCCAAGATTGGGACAGGGCGTACAATGAGCAGTTCTTC. As protein: CASSQDWDRAYNEQFF.

The DNA for the CDR3 is TGTGCCAGCAGCAAAGGGACAGGGAGAAATCAGCCCCAGCATTTT. Translating it yields CASSKGTGRNQPQHF. V gene TRBV6-5 combines with J gene TRBJ1-5, with TRBD1 identical over 9 bases. The ends lost 6 bases at V and 4 bases at J; junction bases unmatched: 7. The germline V gene has CDR1 MNHEY and CDR2 SVGAGI. The CDR3 covers 15 residues.

The chain carries TRBV18 and TRBJ1-2, with D possibly TRBD1 on 6 matching bases. CDR3 length equals 16 residues. Germline loops: CDR1 KGHSH, CDR2 LQKENI. Trimming took off 2 bases at V and 4 bases at J, with 17 bases between the two ends. For the CDR3, the DNA is TGTGCCAGCTCACCAGCCGCAGGGGAACGGACCTATGGCTACACCTTC. Translation: CASSPAAGERTYGYTF.

The chain employs TRBV7-9 and TRBJ1-1, with 7 bases matching TRBD1. The CDR3 sequence is 15 residues long. Germline V gene sequence: CDR1 SEHNR, CDR2 FQNEAQ (reference sequence). The junction had 9 bases not matched to a gene; V was cut back by 4 bases and J by 4 bases. The CDR3 coding sequence is TGTGCCAGCAGCTCCCAGGGGGGTCGAAGCACTGAAGCTTTCTTT. Its translation: CASSSQGGRSTEAFF.

This clone was seen a single time. The CDR3 reads CASRKSRLAGGSSYEQYF. The CDR3 DNA reads TGTGCCAGCAGAAAGAGCAGACTAGCGGGCGGAAGCTCCTACGAGCAGTACTTC. The rearrangement links TRBV13 to TRBJ2-7; the match to TRBD2 covers 10 bases. The CDR3 spans 18 residues. Germline trimming cut 6 bases from V and 0 bases from J; bases unmatched to any gene: 14. Germline V gene lookup returns CDR1 PRHDT and CDR2 FYEKMQ (reference sequence).

The chain has TRBV7-2 and TRBJ2-5; D might be TRBD2 (5 bases). Trimming took off 2 bases at V and 3 bases at J, with 7 bases between the two ends. The CDR3 runs to 13 residues. Per the germline V gene, CDR1 is SGHTA and CDR2 is FQGNSA. The CDR3 DNA reads TGTGCCAGCAGCTTAAACGGGGAAGAGACCCAGTACTTC. It translates to CASSLNGEETQYF. The variable domain in full, with the rest retrieved from reference TRBV7-2 and TRBJ2-5, is GAGVSQSPSNKVTEKGKDVELRCDPISGHTALYWYRQSLGQGLEFLIYFQGNSAPDKSGLPSDRFSAERTGGSVSTLTIQRTQQEDSAVYLCASSLNGEETQYFGPGTRLLVL.

The chain uses TRBV19 and TRBJ2-7; 9 bases agree with TRBD1. V was clipped by 3 bases and J by 4 bases; unmatched bases: 7. Germline CDR1 and CDR2: LNHDA and SQIVND (reference sequence). The CDR3 extends over 15 amino acids. The CDR3 is CASSISTGGFYEQYF. The CDR3 DNA sequence: TGTGCCAGTAGTATCTCCACAGGGGGCTTTTACGAGCAGTACTTC. Variable domain in full (rest from reference TRBV19 and TRBJ2-7): DGGITQSPKYLFRKEGQNVTLSCEQNLNHDAMYWYRQDPGQGLRLIYYSQIVNDFQKGDIAEGYSVSREKKESFPLTVTSAQKNPTAFYLCASSISTGGFYEQYFGPGTRLTVT.

The V gene is TRBV19, the J gene TRBJ1-2; D ambiguous. This CDR3 has 14 residues. Trimming left V 3 bases short and J 5 bases short, with 13 bases between. From germline, CDR1 is LNHDA and CDR2 SQIVND (reference sequence). The CDR3 nucleotides read TGTGCCAGTAGTATGGGAGAGCTTACTTATGGCTACACCTTC. Translation gives CASSMGELTYGYTF.

This CDR3 is CASSDSSGARETQYF. The DNA of the CDR3 is TGTGCCAGCAGCGATAGCTCAGGGGCGAGGGAGACCCAGTACTTC. The genes are TRBV7-2 and TRBJ2-5, with D perhaps matching TRBD1 (6 bases). The germline V and J ends were trimmed by 5 bases and 5 bases, with 18 bases remaining between them. Germline assignment: CDR1 SGHTA and CDR2 FQGNSA. The CDR3 is 15 residues long.

The rearrangement joins TRBV6-5 to TRBJ2-1; perhaps TRBD1 as D (7 bases). The CDR3 spans 12 residues. Germline values: CDR1 MNHEY, CDR2 SVGAGI. V dropped 8 bases and J dropped 10 bases, with 15 bases sitting between them. The chain's CDR3 is CASSYRGGEQFF. CDR3 bases: TGTGCCAGCTCGTACAGGGGAGGAGAGCAGTTCTTC.

The chain combines TRBV10-3 with TRBJ2-3, with 8 nucleotides matching TRBD1. This CDR3 is built from 14 residues. Germline CDR1 reads ENHRY; CDR2 reads SYGVKD. J lost 3 bases, V lost 6 bases, and 5 bases had no gene match. This CDR3 is CAIRPTGGTDTQYF. The CDR3 DNA reads TGTGCCATCAGACCTACAGGGGGAACAGATACGCAGTATTTT.

As regards this clone: At the DNA level, this CDR3 is encoded by other sequences in the same sample as well. The rearrangement uses TRBV19 and TRBJ1-5; D perhaps matches TRBD1 (5 bases). Germline loops: CDR1 LNHDA, CDR2 SQIVND (reference sequence). CDR3 length: 13 amino acids. V was shortened by 4 bases and J by 2 bases, with 6 bases between the two germline ends. The CDR3 nucleotides read TGTGCCAGTAGTACAGGGCGCAATCAGCCCCAGCATTTT. Residues: CASSTGRNQPQHF.

The chain carries TRBV30 and TRBJ1-2; possibly TRBD1 for D (6 bases). Germline CDR1 GTSNPN, CDR2 SVGIG (reference sequence). V gave up 4 bases and J gave up 8 bases, with 14 bases separating them. CDR3 length: 12 residues. This CDR3 reads CAWKAGAGGYTF. CDR3 DNA sequence: TGTGCCTGGAAGGCGGGGGCCGGAGGCTACACCTTC.

The gene calls are TRBV28 and TRBJ1-5; 10 nucleotides agree with TRBD1. Unmatched junction bases numbered 7, after V lost 8 bases and J lost 6 bases. Germline loops: CDR1 MDHEN, CDR2 SYDVKM. The length of the CDR3 is 14 residues. The CDR3 DNA reads TGTGCCAGCTCGCGACAGGGGGCCAGTCAGCCCCAGCATTTT. It is translated as CASSRQGASQPQHF.

The chain uses TRBV2 and TRBJ1-2; 8 nucleotides line up with TRBD1. The CDR3 is made up of 14 amino acids. After removal of 6 bases from V and 4 bases from J, the junction contained 7 bases not matched to a gene. Per germline, CDR1 SNHLY and CDR2 FYNNEI. CDR3 residues: CASSDAQGGYGYTF. CDR3 DNA: TGTGCCAGCAGCGACGCACAGGGGGGCTATGGCTACACCTTC.

This chain links TRBV5-6 with TRBJ1-2; tentatively, D is TRBD1 (5 bases). The CDR3 sequence is 16 residues long. Per germline, CDR1 SGHDT and CDR2 YYEEEE. Trimming cost V 1 base and J 0 bases, with 13 bases left between them. The CDR3 reads CASSLRTSTTNYGYTF. CDR3 DNA sequence: TGTGCCAGCAGCTTGAGGACATCTACTACTAACTATGGCTACACCTTC.

The genes are TRBV19 and TRBJ2-7; D is perhaps TRBD2 (5 bases). Trimming pared 1 base from V and 5 bases from J, leaving 9 bases between. Per germline, CDR1 LNHDA and CDR2 SQIVND (reference sequence). This CDR3 has 13 amino acids. The CDR3 nucleotides are TGTGCCAGTAGTATAGGAGGGATGGACGAGCAGTACTTC. Protein product: CASSIGGMDEQYF.

The chain combines TRBV5-1 with TRBJ1-1; no definite D call. V lost 0 bases and J 0 bases, leaving 12 bases between the germline ends. This CDR3 comprises 16 residues. Per the germline V gene, CDR1 is SGHRS and CDR2 is YFSETQ. This chain's CDR3 is CASSLVPPDMNTEAFF. For the CDR3, the DNA is TGCGCCAGCAGCTTGGTTCCCCCAGATATGAACACTGAAGCTTTCTTT. The variable domain in full, completed from reference TRBV5-1 and TRBJ1-1, reads KAGVTQTPRYLIKTRGQQVTLSCSPISGHRSVSWYQQTPGQGLQFLFEYFSETQRNKGNFPGRFSGRQFSNSRSEMNVSTLELGDSALYLCASSLVPPDMNTEAFFGQGTRLTVV.

The CDR3 loop is CASSPRDRNYGYTF. Here the CDR3 DNA reads TGTGCCAGCAGCCCGCGGGACAGAAACTATGGCTACACCTTC. The chain recombines TRBV5-6 with TRBJ1-2, with 7 bases fitting TRBD1. This CDR3 spans 14 amino acids. Looked up from germline, CDR1 is SGHDT and CDR2 is YYEEEE. The ends lost 4 bases at V and 2 bases at J; junction bases unmatched: 5.

The V and J genes are TRBV4-3 and TRBJ2-7; 9 nucleotides line up with TRBD1. The CDR3 contains 15 residues. Trimming removed 0 bases from V and 1 base from J; junction bases left unmatched: 1. Germline loops: CDR1 LGHNA, CDR2 YSLEER. The CDR3 is CASSQEGTGSYEQYF. In DNA, the CDR3 is TGCGCCAGCAGCCAAGAGGGGACAGGGTCCTACGAGCAGTACTTC.

The chain couples TRBV5-1 to TRBJ1-5; 7 nucleotides match TRBD1. CDR3 length: 15 amino acids. V was pared by 5 bases and J by 3 bases, with 8 bases of the junction left unmatched. CDR1 is SGHRS and CDR2 is YFSETQ in the germline V gene. The CDR3 DNA is TGCGCCAGCAGACCTACAGGGGCGATCAATCAGCCCCAGCATTTT. It is translated as CASRPTGAINQPQHF.

The CDR3 loop reads CASSYLTGTGSNIQYF. DNA of the CDR3: TGTGCCAGCAGTTATCTTACCGGGACAGGTAGTAACATTCAGTACTTC. The rearrangement links TRBV6-5 to TRBJ2-4; 8 nucleotides match TRBD1. In germline, CDR1 is MNHEY, CDR2 SVGAGI. The CDR3 covers 16 residues. After removal of 3 bases from V and 7 bases from J, the junction contained 11 bases not matched to a gene.

The chain carries TRBV18 and TRBJ2-3, with 10 bases aligning to TRBD1. The V gene end was trimmed by 6 bases and the J gene end by 6 bases; junction bases not matched to a gene: 9. CDR1 KGHSH and CDR2 LQKENI come from the germline V gene. The CDR3 sequence is 15 residues long. The CDR3 sequence is CASSPPGQGYDTQYF. The CDR3 DNA reads as TGTGCCAGCTCGCCCCCGGGACAGGGGTATGATACGCAGTATTTT.